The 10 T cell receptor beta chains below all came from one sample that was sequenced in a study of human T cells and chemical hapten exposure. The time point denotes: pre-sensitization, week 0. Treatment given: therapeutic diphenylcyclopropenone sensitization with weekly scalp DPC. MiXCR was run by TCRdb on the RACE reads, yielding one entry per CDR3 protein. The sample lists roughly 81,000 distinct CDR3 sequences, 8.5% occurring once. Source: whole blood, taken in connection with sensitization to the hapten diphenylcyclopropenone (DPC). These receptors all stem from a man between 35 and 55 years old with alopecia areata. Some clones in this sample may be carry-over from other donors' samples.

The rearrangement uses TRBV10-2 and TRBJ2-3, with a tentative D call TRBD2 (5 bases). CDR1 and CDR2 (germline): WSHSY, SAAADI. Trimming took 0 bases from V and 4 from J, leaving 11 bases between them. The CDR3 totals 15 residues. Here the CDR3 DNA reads TGCGCCAGCAGTGAGTCGTGGGAGTCATCAGATACGCAGTATTTT. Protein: CASSESWESSDTQYF.

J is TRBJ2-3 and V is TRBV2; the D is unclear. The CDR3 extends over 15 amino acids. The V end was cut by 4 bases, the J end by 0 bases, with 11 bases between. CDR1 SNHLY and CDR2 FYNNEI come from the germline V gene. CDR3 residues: CASSVLLGSTDTQYF. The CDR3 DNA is TGTGCCAGCAGTGTGTTGCTGGGGAGCACAGATACGCAGTATTTT.

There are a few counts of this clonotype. CDR3 in DNA: TGTGCCATCAGTGACGGGGGCGGCGACGAGCAGTACTTC. This encodes CAISDGGGDEQYF. The chain combines TRBV10-3 with TRBJ2-7; D tentatively reads TRBD1 or TRBD2 (6 bases each). Germline CDR1 is ENHRY and CDR2 is SYGVKD. This CDR3 region has 13 residues. Trimming took 3 bases from V and 5 from J, leaving 11 bases between them.

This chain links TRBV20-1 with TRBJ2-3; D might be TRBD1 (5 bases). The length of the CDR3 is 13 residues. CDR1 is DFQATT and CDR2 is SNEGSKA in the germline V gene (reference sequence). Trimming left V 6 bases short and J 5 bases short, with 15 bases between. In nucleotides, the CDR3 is TGCAGTGCCTTGGAGTTAGGGGTAGATACGCAGTATTTT. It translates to CSALELGVDTQYF.

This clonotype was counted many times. CDR3 amino acids: CASSLGPGTSGSVTYEQYV. DNA of the CDR3: TGCGCCAGCAGCTTGGGGCCCGGGACTAGCGGGAGTGTGACCTACGAGCAGTACGTC. This rearrangement joins TRBV5-1 to TRBJ2-7, with 14 nucleotides matching TRBD2. Per the germline V gene, CDR1 is SGHRS and CDR2 is YFSETQ. The junction had 10 bases not matched to a gene; V was cut back by 0 bases and J by 2 bases. The CDR3 runs 19 residues.

The CDR3 DNA reads TGTGCCAGCAGCGCTTACAGGGACACTGAAGCTTTCTTT. Translation: CASSAYRDTEAFF. This chain joins TRBV7-2 and TRBJ1-1; a weak D match, TRBD1 (6 bases). Germline assignment: CDR1 SGHTA and CDR2 FQGNSA. With 5 bases removed from V and 3 bases from J, the gap between germline ends came to 10 bases. The CDR3 sequence is 13 residues long.

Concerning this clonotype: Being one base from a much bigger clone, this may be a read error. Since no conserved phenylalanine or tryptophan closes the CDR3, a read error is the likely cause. CDR3 coding DNA: TGCAGTGCTAGAGATAGAACCAACAGGGTACTGAGCACAGATACGCAGTATTCT. Its protein is CSARDRTNRVLSTDTQYS. The chain has TRBV20-1 and TRBJ2-3; D might be TRBD1 (6 bases). Germline lookup yields CDR1 DFQATT and CDR2 SNEGSKA (reference sequence). The CDR3 loop spans 18 amino acids. V was pared by 0 bases and J by 0 bases, with 19 bases between.

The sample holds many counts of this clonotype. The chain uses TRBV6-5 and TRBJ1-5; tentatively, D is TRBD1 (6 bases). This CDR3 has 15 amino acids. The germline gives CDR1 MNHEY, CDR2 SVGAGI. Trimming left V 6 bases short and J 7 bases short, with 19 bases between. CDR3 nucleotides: TGTGCCAGCAGCTCTCGGACAGAGGGGAGCCAGCCCCAGCATTTT. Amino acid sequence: CASSSRTEGSQPQHF.

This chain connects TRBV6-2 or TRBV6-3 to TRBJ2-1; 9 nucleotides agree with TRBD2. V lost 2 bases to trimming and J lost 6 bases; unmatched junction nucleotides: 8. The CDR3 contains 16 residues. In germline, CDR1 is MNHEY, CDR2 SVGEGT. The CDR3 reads CASSYQTSGPLNEQFF. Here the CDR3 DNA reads TGTGCCAGCAGTTACCAAACTAGCGGGCCCCTCAATGAGCAGTTCTTC.

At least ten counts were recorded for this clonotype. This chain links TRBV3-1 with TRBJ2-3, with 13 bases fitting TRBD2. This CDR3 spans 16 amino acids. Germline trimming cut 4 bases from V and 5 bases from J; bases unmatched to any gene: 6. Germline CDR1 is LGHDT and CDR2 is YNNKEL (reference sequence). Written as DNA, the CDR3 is TGTGCCAGCAGCCTAACTACTAGCGGGAGGGAAGATACGCAGTATTTT. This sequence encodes CASSLTTSGREDTQYF.